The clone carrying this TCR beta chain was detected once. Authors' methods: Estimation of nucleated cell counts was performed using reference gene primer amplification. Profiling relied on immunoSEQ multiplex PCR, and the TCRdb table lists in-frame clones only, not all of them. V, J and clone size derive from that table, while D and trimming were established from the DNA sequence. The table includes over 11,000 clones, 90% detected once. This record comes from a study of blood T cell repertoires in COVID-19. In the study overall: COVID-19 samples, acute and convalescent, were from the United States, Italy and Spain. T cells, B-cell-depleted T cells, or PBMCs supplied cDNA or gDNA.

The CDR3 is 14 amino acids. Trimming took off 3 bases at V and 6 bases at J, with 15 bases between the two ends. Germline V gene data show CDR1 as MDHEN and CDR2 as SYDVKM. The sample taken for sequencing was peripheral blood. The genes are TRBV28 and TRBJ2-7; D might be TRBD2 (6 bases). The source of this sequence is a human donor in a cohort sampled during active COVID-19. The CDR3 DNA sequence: TGTGCCAGCAGTTTGGGGGGAGTCTTGGGCGAGCAGTACTTC. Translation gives CASSLGGVLGEQYF.